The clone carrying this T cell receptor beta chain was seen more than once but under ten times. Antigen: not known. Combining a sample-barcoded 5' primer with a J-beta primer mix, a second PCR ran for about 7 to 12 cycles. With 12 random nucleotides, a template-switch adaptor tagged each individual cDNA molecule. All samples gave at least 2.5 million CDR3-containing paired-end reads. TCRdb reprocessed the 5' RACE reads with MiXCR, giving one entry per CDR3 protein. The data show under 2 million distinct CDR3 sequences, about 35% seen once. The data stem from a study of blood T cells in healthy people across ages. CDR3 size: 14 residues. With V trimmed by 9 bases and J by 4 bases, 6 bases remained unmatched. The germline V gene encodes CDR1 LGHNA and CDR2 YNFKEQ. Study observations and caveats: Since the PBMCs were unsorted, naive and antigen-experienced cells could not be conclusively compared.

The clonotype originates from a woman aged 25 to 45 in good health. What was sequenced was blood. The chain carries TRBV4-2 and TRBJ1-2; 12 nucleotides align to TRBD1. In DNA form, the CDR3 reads TGTGCCAGTCTTCCGGGACAGGGGGCCTATGGCTACACCTTC. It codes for CASLPGQGAYGYTF.